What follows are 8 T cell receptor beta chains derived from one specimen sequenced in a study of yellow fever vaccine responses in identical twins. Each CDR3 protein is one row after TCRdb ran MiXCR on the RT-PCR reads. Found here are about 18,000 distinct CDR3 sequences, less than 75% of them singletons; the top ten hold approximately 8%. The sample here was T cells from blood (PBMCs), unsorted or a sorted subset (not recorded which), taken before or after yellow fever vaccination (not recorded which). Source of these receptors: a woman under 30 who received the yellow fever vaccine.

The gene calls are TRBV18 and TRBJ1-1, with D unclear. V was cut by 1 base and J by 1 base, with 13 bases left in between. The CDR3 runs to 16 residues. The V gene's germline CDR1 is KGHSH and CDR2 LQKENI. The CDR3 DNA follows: TGTGCCAGCTCACCACTTTTTACAGCCGCGAACACTGAAGCTTTCTTT. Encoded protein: CASSPLFTAANTEAFF.

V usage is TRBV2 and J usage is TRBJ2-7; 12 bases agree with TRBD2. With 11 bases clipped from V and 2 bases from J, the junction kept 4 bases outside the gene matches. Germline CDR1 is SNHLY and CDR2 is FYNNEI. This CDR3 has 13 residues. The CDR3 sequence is CAVLAGGPYEQYF. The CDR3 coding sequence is TGTGCCGTTCTAGCGGGAGGGCCCTACGAGCAGTACTTC.

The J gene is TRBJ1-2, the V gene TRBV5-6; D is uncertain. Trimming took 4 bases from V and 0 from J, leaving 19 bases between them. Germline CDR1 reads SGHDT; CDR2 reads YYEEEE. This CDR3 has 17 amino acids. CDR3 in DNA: TGTGCCAGCAGCCCCCGACGCACAGCCCCTCCTAACTATGGCTACACCTTC. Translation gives CASSPRRTAPPNYGYTF.

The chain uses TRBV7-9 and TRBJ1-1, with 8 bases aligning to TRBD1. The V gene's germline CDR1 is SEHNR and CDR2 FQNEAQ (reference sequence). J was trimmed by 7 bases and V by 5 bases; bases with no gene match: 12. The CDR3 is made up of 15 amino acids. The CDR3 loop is CASSSLTGGSYEAFF. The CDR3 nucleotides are TGTGCCAGCAGCAGCCTAACAGGGGGGTCATATGAAGCTTTCTTT.

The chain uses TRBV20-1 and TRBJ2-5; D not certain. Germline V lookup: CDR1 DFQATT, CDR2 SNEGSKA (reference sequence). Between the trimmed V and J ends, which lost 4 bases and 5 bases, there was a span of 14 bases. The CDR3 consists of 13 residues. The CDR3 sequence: CSATEEEVETQYF. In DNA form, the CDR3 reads TGCAGTGCTACAGAAGAAGAGGTGGAGACCCAGTACTTC.

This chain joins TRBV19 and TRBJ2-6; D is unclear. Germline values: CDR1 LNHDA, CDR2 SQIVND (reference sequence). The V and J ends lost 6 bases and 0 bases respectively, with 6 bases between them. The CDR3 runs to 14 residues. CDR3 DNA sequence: TGTGCCAGTAGCGCCTACTCTGGGGCCAACGTCCTGACTTTC. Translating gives CASSAYSGANVLTF.

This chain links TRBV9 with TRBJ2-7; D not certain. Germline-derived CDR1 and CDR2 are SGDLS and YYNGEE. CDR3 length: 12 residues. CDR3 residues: CASSVDGYEQYV. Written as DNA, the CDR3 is TGCGCCAGCAGCGTAGACGGTTACGAGCAGTACGTC.

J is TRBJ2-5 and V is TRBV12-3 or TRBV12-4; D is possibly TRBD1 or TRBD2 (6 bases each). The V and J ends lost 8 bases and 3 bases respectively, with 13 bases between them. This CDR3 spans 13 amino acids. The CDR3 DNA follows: TGTGCCAGCGCCCGGGGGCCTGAAGAGACCCAGTACTTC. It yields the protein CASARGPEETQYF.